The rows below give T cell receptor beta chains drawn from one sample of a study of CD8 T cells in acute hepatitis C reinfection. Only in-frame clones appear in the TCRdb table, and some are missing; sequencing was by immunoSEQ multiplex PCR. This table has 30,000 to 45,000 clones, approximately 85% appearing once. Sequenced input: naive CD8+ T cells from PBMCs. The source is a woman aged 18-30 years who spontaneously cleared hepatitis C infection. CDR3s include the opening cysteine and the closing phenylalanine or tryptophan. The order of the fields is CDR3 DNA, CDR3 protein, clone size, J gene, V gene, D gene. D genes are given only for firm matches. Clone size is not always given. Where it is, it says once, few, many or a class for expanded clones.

DNA: TGCGCCAGCAGCCCCGGGACAGTCGGTGAAAAACTGTTTTTT
CDR3: CASSPGTVGEKLFF
size: few
J: TRBJ1-4
V: TRBV4-1
D: TRBD1

DNA: TGTGCCAGCAGCTTGGGGGACTGGGCAGGAGCCCTTCGTGGGCAGTTCTTC
CDR3: CASSLGDWAGALRGQFF
size: .
J: TRBJ2-1
V: TRBV7-9
D: .

DNA: TGTGCCAGCAGCCCCCCCGGGACAGGGAACACTGAAGCTTTCTTT
CDR3: CASSPPGTGNTEAFF
size: .
J: TRBJ1-1
V: TRBV9
D: TRBD1

DNA: TGTGCCACAGGCGGGCCTAGCGGGATGAGCTCCTACAATGAGCAGTTCTTC
CDR3: CATGGPSGMSSYNEQFF
size: .
J: TRBJ2-1
V: TRBV13
D: TRBD2

DNA: TGTGCCAGCACGGGCTCCACAGATACGCAGTATTTT
CDR3: CASTGSTDTQYF
size: .
J: TRBJ2-3
V: TRBV19
D: .

DNA: TGTGCCAGCAGCTTAGATCAATTGCTGCGGGAGGGCGTTGGGAATGAGCAGTTCTTC
CDR3: CASSLDQLLREGVGNEQFF
size: .
J: TRBJ2-1
V: TRBV11-2
D: TRBD2

DNA: TGTGCCAGCTCAGGCGACAGTGTCTTGGCCCAAGAGACCCAGTACTTC
CDR3: CASSGDSVLAQETQYF
size: .
J: TRBJ2-5
V: TRBV18
D: .

DNA: TGTGCCATCAAAGCCAGGGGCCATAGCACAGATACGCAGTATTTT
CDR3: CAIKARGHSTDTQYF
size: .
J: TRBJ2-3
V: TRBV10-3
D: .

DNA: TGTGCCAGCGGTTGGACACCCATGAACACTGAAGCTTTCTTT
CDR3: CASGWTPMNTEAFF
size: .
J: TRBJ1-1
V: TRBV27
D: .

DNA: TGCGCCAGCAGCCCATGGACAGGGGGCGCGGATGGCTACACCTTC
CDR3: CASSPWTGGADGYTF
size: .
J: TRBJ1-2
V: TRBV5-1
D: TRBD1

DNA: TGCGCCAGCAGTGATAGAGTGGGAGGGACCCCACTCAACATTCAGTACTTC
CDR3: CASSDRVGGTPLNIQYF
size: .
J: TRBJ2-4
V: TRBV10-2
D: TRBD2

DNA: TGTGCCAGCAGCTTATATTTAGATTACTCCTACGAGCAGTACTTC
CDR3: CASSLYLDYSYEQYF
size: .
J: TRBJ2-7
V: TRBV7-9
D: .

DNA: TGTGCCAGCAGCGAAGGTAGCGGGACCCTAGACGAGCAGTACTTC
CDR3: CASSEGSGTLDEQYF
size: .
J: TRBJ2-7
V: TRBV9
D: TRBD2

DNA: TGCAGCGTTGAAATACTACCCTACGAGCAGTACTTC
CDR3: CSVEILPYEQYF
size: .
J: TRBJ2-7
V: TRBV29-1
D: .

DNA: TGCGCCAGCAGTAGCGACTTAGCTGCGCAGTATTTT
CDR3: CASSSDLAAQYF
size: .
J: TRBJ2-3
V: TRBV10-2
D: .

DNA: TGTGCCAGCAGCTCACTGGGCCCCTATGGCTACACCTTC
CDR3: CASSSLGPYGYTF
size: .
J: TRBJ1-2
V: TRBV7-9
D: .

DNA: TGTGCCAGCAGCATTGACATACAGGGCTACGAGCAGTACTTC
CDR3: CASSIDIQGYEQYF
size: .
J: TRBJ2-7
V: TRBV5-5
D: .

DNA: TGTGCCAGCAGCTTGACAGGGCAGGGCGGGAGCTACAATGAGCAGTTCTTC
CDR3: CASSLTGQGGSYNEQFF
size: .
J: TRBJ2-1
V: TRBV5-4
D: .

DNA: TGTGCCAGCTCACTGCTAGCGGGAGAGGCTGGGGCCAACGTCCTGACTTTC
CDR3: CASSLLAGEAGANVLTF
size: .
J: TRBJ2-6
V: TRBV18
D: TRBD2

DNA: TGTGCCAGCAGCTTCAGATCCAGGGTAATCGAGCAGTACTTC
CDR3: CASSFRSRVIEQYF
size: .
J: TRBJ2-7
V: TRBV5-8
D: .

DNA: TGTGCCAGCAGTCCGGGACAGTTCAACAATGAGCAGTTCTTC
CDR3: CASSPGQFNNEQFF
size: once
J: TRBJ2-1
V: TRBV27
D: TRBD1

DNA: TGTGCCAGCAGGGACAGGGGGCGAGGCTACACCTTC
CDR3: CASRDRGRGYTF
size: .
J: TRBJ1-2
V: TRBV7-8
D: TRBD1

DNA: TGTGCCAGCAGCGGCACTAGCGGGAGGTTCGAGCAGTACTTC
CDR3: CASSGTSGRFEQYF
size: .
J: TRBJ2-7
V: TRBV9
D: TRBD2

DNA: TGTGCCAGCAGCTTAGGGACTAGCGGGTACAATGAGCAGTTCTTC
CDR3: CASSLGTSGYNEQFF
size: .
J: TRBJ2-1
V: TRBV5-4
D: TRBD2

DNA: TGCAGCGTTATACCGACTAGCGGGGTATACAATGAGCAGTTCTTC
CDR3: CSVIPTSGVYNEQFF
size: .
J: TRBJ2-1
V: TRBV29-1
D: TRBD2

DNA: TGTGCCAGCAGCGGGGGGCCAGATACGCAGTATTTT
CDR3: CASSGGPDTQYF
size: .
J: TRBJ2-3
V: TRBV9
D: .

DNA: TGTGCCAGCCCCCTTGGGAATGAGCAGTTCTTC
CDR3: CASPLGNEQFF
size: .
J: TRBJ2-1
V: TRBV6-1
D: .

DNA: TGTGCCAGCAGACCGGGACAGGGGTCCCACGAGCAGTACTTC
CDR3: CASRPGQGSHEQYF
size: .
J: TRBJ2-7
V: TRBV6-5
D: TRBD1

DNA: TGTGCCAGTAGTAACACAGATACGCAGTATTTT
CDR3: CASSNTDTQYF
size: few
J: TRBJ2-3
V: TRBV19
D: .

DNA: TGTGCCAGCAGCATAGTAACAGGGAATGAGCAGTTCTTC
CDR3: CASSIVTGNEQFF
size: .
J: TRBJ2-1
V: TRBV7-9
D: .

DNA: TGTGCCAGTAGTATCAGGACAGCGGGAAGCACAGATACGCAGTATTTT
CDR3: CASSIRTAGSTDTQYF
size: .
J: TRBJ2-3
V: TRBV19
D: .

DNA: TGCAGCGTTCCACGGCAGCGACTAGCGGACGGGGGTTTAGGCACAGATACGCAGTATTTT
CDR3: CSVPRQRLADGGLGTDTQYF
size: .
J: TRBJ2-3
V: TRBV29-1
D: TRBD2

DNA: TGTGCCAGCAGCCTGACAGATACCTACGAGCAGTACTTC
CDR3: CASSLTDTYEQYF
size: .
J: TRBJ2-7
V: TRBV11-2
D: .

DNA: TGTGCCACCAGCAATCTTCTCACGGAGGTTCAAGAGACCCAGTACTTC
CDR3: CATSNLLTEVQETQYF
size: .
J: TRBJ2-5
V: TRBV15
D: .

DNA: TGTGCTAGTGGTTTTGAAGGGGCCCGTACAGATACGCAGTATTTT
CDR3: CASGFEGARTDTQYF
size: .
J: TRBJ2-3
V: TRBV12-5
D: .

DNA: TGTGCCAGTAGTTTATGGGACGCCTCTGAGGAGCAGTACTTC
CDR3: CASSLWDASEEQYF
size: .
J: TRBJ2-7
V: TRBV19
D: .

DNA: TGTGCCAGTAGTATCTATAGCGGTTACAATGAGCAGTTCTTC
CDR3: CASSIYSGYNEQFF
size: .
J: TRBJ2-1
V: TRBV19
D: .

DNA: TGTGCCAGCAGCTTAGCGGGAGGGACTAGCGGGTTTTACGAGCAGTACTTC
CDR3: CASSLAGGTSGFYEQYF
size: .
J: TRBJ2-7
V: TRBV7-8
D: TRBD2

DNA: TGTGCCTCAATAGGGGGACAGACTGAAGCTTTCTTT
CDR3: CASIGGQTEAFF
size: .
J: TRBJ1-1
V: TRBV10-3
D: TRBD1

DNA: TGTGCCAGCAGCTCGTCGATGGGTATAAGCTACGAGCAGTACTTC
CDR3: CASSSSMGISYEQYF
size: .
J: TRBJ2-7
V: TRBV7-9
D: .

DNA: TGTGCCAGCAGCCAAGAGGCGGGGAAGATTAATCCGGGGACTGAAGCTTTCTTT
CDR3: CASSQEAGKINPGTEAFF
size: .
J: TRBJ1-1
V: TRBV14
D: .

DNA: TGTGCCAGCATGGGTAGCTCCTACAATGAGCAGTTCTTC
CDR3: CASMGSSYNEQFF
size: .
J: TRBJ2-1
V: TRBV14
D: .

DNA: TGTGCCAGCGGACTAGCGGGGGGCTACGAGCAGTACTTC
CDR3: CASGLAGGYEQYF
size: .
J: TRBJ2-7
V: TRBV27
D: TRBD2

DNA: TGTGCCAGTAGTGGGCAGGGGGTCGTTAACTATGGCTACACCTTC
CDR3: CASSGQGVVNYGYTF
size: .
J: TRBJ1-2
V: TRBV19
D: TRBD1